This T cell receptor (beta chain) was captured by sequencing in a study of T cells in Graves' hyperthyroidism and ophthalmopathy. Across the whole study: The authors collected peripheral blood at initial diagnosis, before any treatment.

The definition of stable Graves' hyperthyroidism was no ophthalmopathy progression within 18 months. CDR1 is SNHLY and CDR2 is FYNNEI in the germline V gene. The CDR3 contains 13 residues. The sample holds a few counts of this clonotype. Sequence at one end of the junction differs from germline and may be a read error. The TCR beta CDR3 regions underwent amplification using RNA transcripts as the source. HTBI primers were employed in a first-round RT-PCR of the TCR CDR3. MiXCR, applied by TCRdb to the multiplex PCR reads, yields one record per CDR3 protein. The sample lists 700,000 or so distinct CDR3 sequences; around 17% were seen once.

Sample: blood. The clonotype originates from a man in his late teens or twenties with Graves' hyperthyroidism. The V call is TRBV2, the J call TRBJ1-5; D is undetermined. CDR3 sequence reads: CASSGDSNQPRHF. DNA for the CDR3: TGTGCCAGCAGTGGTGATAGCAATCAGCCCCGGCATTTT.